This TCR beta chain originates from a study of spatial heterogeneity in lung cancer. Study-wide findings and caveats: Resection saw ubiquitous expanded tumor TCRs appear in blood more than follow-up did.

The sample's time point: sample taken at primary tumor resection. Whole RNA was taken from tumor, nontumor lung or frozen PBMC; it was then sequenced unsorted. Germline assignment: CDR1 SGHDN and CDR2 FVKESK. V dropped 2 bases and J dropped 2; count of bases not matched to a gene: 0. This CDR3 spans 15 amino acids. TCRdb processed the 5' RACE reads anew with MiXCR; each CDR3 protein has one entry. This sample yields around 40,000 distinct CDR3 sequences, of which about 5.2% are seen a single time; just over 25% belongs to the top ten. This clonotype was counted at least ten times. The antigen is not known.

The clonotype was recovered from a female donor with early-stage non-small cell lung cancer. The sample here was PBMCs, taken at surgery. This rearrangement joins TRBV14 to TRBJ2-1; 10 nucleotides agree with TRBD2. The CDR3 DNA reads as TGTGCCAGCAGCCAAAGCGGGGGGGCCTACAATGAGCAGTTCTTC. This gives the protein CASSQSGGAYNEQFF.